The clone carrying this TCR beta chain has more than one count but fewer than ten. The entry originates in a study of technical replicates of blood from a handful of donors. Assay: immunoSEQ multiplex PCR; the TCRdb copy retains only in-frame clones and omits some. The data show 100,000 or so clones, about 95% seen once. This CDR3 has 16 residues. V gave up 7 bases and J gave up 7 bases; unmatched junction bases: 9. CDR1 is MNHNY, CDR2 SVGAGI, per germline (reference sequence). Sequenced material: T cells isolated from PBMCs. The receptor was derived from a human donor in good health. This sequence joins TRBV6-6 and TRBJ2-1; 14 bases are shared with TRBD2. The CDR3 protein is CASTEPGLAGVNEQFF. CDR3 coding DNA: TGTGCCAGCACCGAGCCGGGACTAGCGGGAGTGAATGAGCAGTTCTTC.